This record looks at one T cell receptor (beta chain) sequence and its context. The antigen is not known. This sample is part of a study of shared clonotypes between healthy human individuals. Overall study: Each donor's CD4 naive and CD4 memory cells filled three plates apiece, CD8 naive two, and CD8 memory one. General study findings and limits: Clonotypes shared by all four donors outscored non-shared clonotypes in generation probability. Among donors, clonotype sharing was expected to be affected by sequencing depth.

Assay used: immunoSEQ multiplex PCR; TCRdb lists only in-frame clones, some missing. The table has 600,000 to 700,000 clones, around 73% seen once. Partitioning of CD4+ cells yielded a CD45RA+ naive subset and a CD45RA-negative memory subset. J was trimmed by 4 bases and V by 4 bases; bases with no gene match: 10. Germline loops: CDR1 SGDLS, CDR2 YYNGEE. The CDR3 is 15 amino acids. Sequencing input: memory CD4+ T cells sorted from blood. The subset is: CD45RA-negative fraction. This receptor was identified in a woman in her 30s in good health. V usage is TRBV9 and J usage is TRBJ2-7; 8 nucleotides align to TRBD1. CDR3 nucleotide sequence: TGTGCCAGCAGCAGAAATCAGGGGGCGGGATACGAGCAGTACTTC. Its protein is CASSRNQGAGYEQYF. The whole variable domain, remainder taken from reference TRBV9 and TRBJ2-7, is DSGVTQTPKHLITATGQRVTLRCSPRSGDLSVYWYQQSLDQGLQFLIQYYNGEERAKGNILERFSAQQFPDLHSELNLSSLELGDSALYFCASSRNQGAGYEQYFGPGTRLTVT.